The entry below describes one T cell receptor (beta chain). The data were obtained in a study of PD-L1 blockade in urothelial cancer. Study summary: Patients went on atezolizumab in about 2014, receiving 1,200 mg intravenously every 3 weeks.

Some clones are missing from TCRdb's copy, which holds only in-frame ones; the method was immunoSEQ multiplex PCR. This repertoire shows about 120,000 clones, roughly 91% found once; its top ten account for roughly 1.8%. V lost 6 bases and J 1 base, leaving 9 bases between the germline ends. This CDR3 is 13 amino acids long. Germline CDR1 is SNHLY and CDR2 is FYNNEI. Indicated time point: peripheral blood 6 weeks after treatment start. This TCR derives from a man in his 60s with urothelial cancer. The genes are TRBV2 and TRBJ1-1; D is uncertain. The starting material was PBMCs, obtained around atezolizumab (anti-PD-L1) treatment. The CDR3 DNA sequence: TGTGCCAGCAGCTTGACGGGGAACACTGAAGCTTTCTTT. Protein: CASSLTGNTEAFF.